This TCR beta chain stems from a study of CD4 and CD8 cells across lung adenocarcinoma regions. In the case of this clonotype: One end of the junction does not line up with germline, which may come from a read error.

Each CDR3 protein gets one entry after TCRdb re-called the PCR reads with MiXCR. The sample contains 9,500 to 15,000 distinct CDR3 sequences, over 45% of which appear only once. The CDR3 consists of 17 residues. The germline V gene has CDR1 MNHEY and CDR2 SMNVEV (reference sequence). This TCR came from a male donor with lung adenocarcinoma. The CD4 and CD8 labels of this study may be unreliable. The gene calls are TRBV27 and TRBJ2-5; either TRBD1 or TRBD2 may fit D (6 bases each). Specimen: CD8+ T cells from the margin of a lung tumor. Here the CDR3 DNA reads TGTGCCAGCAGTGCGGGGCTAGGGGGACGGGGCCAAGAGACGCAGTACTTC. Its protein product is CASSAGLGGRGQETQYF.